This is a list of T cell receptor beta chains from one sample in a study of cytomegalovirus exposure and HLA in healthy donors. Assay: immunoSEQ multiplex PCR; the TCRdb copy retains only in-frame clones and omits some. The sample has approximately 120,000 clones; roughly 79% are singletons. Sequencing input: PBMCs. Receptors originate from a woman aged 25 to 39 in good health and CMV-seronegative. CDR3s include the opening cysteine and the closing phenylalanine or tryptophan. The order of the fields is J gene, D gene, V gene, clone size, CDR3 DNA, CDR3 protein. A D gene is named only where the DNA matches it firmly. Clone sizes are given selectively: once, few, many, or a class where the clone is expanded.

j_call: TRBJ2-6; d_call: NA; v_call: TRBV15; clone_size: once; cdr3_nt: TGTGCCACCAGCAGAGCAGGCTCTGGGGCCAACGTCCTGACTTTC; cdr3_aa: CATSRAGSGANVLTF
j_call: TRBJ2-7; d_call: TRBD1; v_call: TRBV5-4; clone_size: once; cdr3_nt: TGTGCCAGCAGCTTGCTGGGACAGGGGATGGAAATGGAGCAGTACTTC; cdr3_aa: CASSLLGQGMEMEQYF
j_call: TRBJ1-3; d_call: NA; v_call: TRBV9; clone_size: once; cdr3_nt: TGTGCCAGCAGCGTAGGGGGGCAGGGTTCGGGCTTAGGCTCTGGAAACACCATATATTTT; cdr3_aa: CASSVGGQGSGLGSGNTIYF
j_call: TRBJ2-7; d_call: TRBD2; v_call: TRBV6-5; clone_size: NA; cdr3_nt: TGTGCCAGCAGTTCACTAGCGGAGAGCTCCTACGAGCAGTACTTC; cdr3_aa: CASSSLAESSYEQYF
j_call: TRBJ2-1; d_call: NA; v_call: TRBV4-3; clone_size: NA; cdr3_nt: TGCGCCAGCAGCCAAGAGGAGACCATAAATGAGCAGTTCTTC; cdr3_aa: CASSQEETINEQFF
j_call: TRBJ1-1; d_call: NA; v_call: TRBV16; clone_size: NA; cdr3_nt: TGTGCCAGCAGCCAATCTGTAGGGGTGGGGACTGAAGCTTTCTTT; cdr3_aa: CASSQSVGVGTEAFF
j_call: TRBJ1-1; d_call: NA; v_call: TRBV18; clone_size: once; cdr3_nt: TGTGCCAGCTCACCCCCAGGGATTACTGAAGCTTTCTTT; cdr3_aa: CASSPPGITEAFF
j_call: TRBJ2-2; d_call: TRBD2; v_call: TRBV4-2; clone_size: once; cdr3_nt: TGTGCCAGCAGCCAAGATCTCTCCCGAACTAGCGGGAGGATCGGGGAGCTGTTTTTT; cdr3_aa: CASSQDLSRTSGRIGELFF
j_call: TRBJ2-3; d_call: NA; v_call: TRBV11-2; clone_size: NA; cdr3_nt: TGTGCCAGCAGCTTAGTTCGGGGGAGCACAGATACGCAGTATTTT; cdr3_aa: CASSLVRGSTDTQYF
j_call: TRBJ2-3; d_call: TRBD2; v_call: TRBV18; clone_size: NA; cdr3_nt: TGTGCCAGCTCACCCGGACTAGCGGGAGAGGCAGATACGCAGTATTTT; cdr3_aa: CASSPGLAGEADTQYF
j_call: TRBJ2-3; d_call: TRBD2; v_call: TRBV2; clone_size: NA; cdr3_nt: TGTGCCAGCAAAGGAGCGGGAGGTCTCACAGATACGCAGTATTTT; cdr3_aa: CASKGAGGLTDTQYF
j_call: TRBJ1-2; d_call: NA; v_call: TRBV2; clone_size: NA; cdr3_nt: TGTGCCAGCACTCTCGGCGGTGGCTACACCTTC; cdr3_aa: CASTLGGGYTF
j_call: TRBJ2-6; d_call: NA; v_call: TRBV29-1; clone_size: NA; cdr3_nt: TGCAGCGCCTCCCAGGGGGCCAACGTCCTGACTTTC; cdr3_aa: CSASQGANVLTF
j_call: TRBJ2-1; d_call: NA; v_call: TRBV19; clone_size: NA; cdr3_nt: TGTGCCAGTACCCCAGGGCGGTCCTCGGGTAATGAGCAGTTCTTC; cdr3_aa: CASTPGRSSGNEQFF
j_call: TRBJ1-3; d_call: NA; v_call: TRBV29-1; clone_size: NA; cdr3_nt: TGCAGCGTTGAATCTAACTCTGGAAACACCATATATTTT; cdr3_aa: CSVESNSGNTIYF
j_call: TRBJ1-5; d_call: NA; v_call: TRBV19; clone_size: NA; cdr3_nt: TGTGCCAGTAGTAGGGAGGGGAATAGCAATCAGCCCCAGCATTTT; cdr3_aa: CASSREGNSNQPQHF
j_call: TRBJ1-2; d_call: NA; v_call: TRBV19; clone_size: NA; cdr3_nt: TGTGCCAGTAGGACAGCTGACTATGGCTACACCTTC; cdr3_aa: CASRTADYGYTF
j_call: TRBJ2-3; d_call: TRBD2; v_call: TRBV10-2; clone_size: NA; cdr3_nt: TGCGCCAGCACTAAGCGGGAGACAAACACAGATACGCAGTATTTT; cdr3_aa: CASTKRETNTDTQYF
j_call: TRBJ1-1; d_call: NA; v_call: TRBV30; clone_size: NA; cdr3_nt: TGTGCCTGGAACAGGGTGTATAAGAACACTGAAGCTTTCTTT; cdr3_aa: CAWNRVYKNTEAFF
j_call: TRBJ2-1; d_call: NA; v_call: TRBV6-1; clone_size: NA; cdr3_nt: TGTGCCAGCAGGGACTCTGGGATGATTTTTGAGCAGTTCTTC; cdr3_aa: CASRDSGMIFEQFF
j_call: TRBJ2-5; d_call: TRBD2; v_call: TRBV30; clone_size: NA; cdr3_nt: TGTGCCTGGAGCACTAGCGGCCAGGGGACCCAGTACTTC; cdr3_aa: CAWSTSGQGTQYF
j_call: TRBJ2-7; d_call: NA; v_call: TRBV5-1; clone_size: NA; cdr3_nt: TGCGCCAGGCTCGACAGAGCCGGCGGCTACGAGCAGTACTTC; cdr3_aa: CARLDRAGGYEQYF
j_call: TRBJ2-1; d_call: TRBD2; v_call: TRBV28; clone_size: NA; cdr3_nt: TGTGCCAGCAGTTTATCCTTCGGGACTAGCGAGGACAATGAGCAGTTCTTC; cdr3_aa: CASSLSFGTSEDNEQFF
j_call: TRBJ1-2; d_call: TRBD1; v_call: TRBV6-5; clone_size: NA; cdr3_nt: TGTGCCAGCAGTTACCGGGACAGTGGCGGCTACACCTTC; cdr3_aa: CASSYRDSGGYTF
j_call: TRBJ1-2; d_call: NA; v_call: TRBV29-1; clone_size: NA; cdr3_nt: TGCAGCGTTGAAGGGACATTCGGCTACACCTTC; cdr3_aa: CSVEGTFGYTF
j_call: TRBJ2-1; d_call: TRBD1; v_call: TRBV10-3; clone_size: few; cdr3_nt: TGTGCCATCAGTGGGACAGGTGGGGACAATGAGCAGTTCTTC; cdr3_aa: CAISGTGGDNEQFF
j_call: TRBJ1-4; d_call: NA; v_call: TRBV11-2; clone_size: once; cdr3_nt: TGTGCCAGCAGCTTAGATCTGGAGGGACGGGCTAATGAAAAACTGTTTTTT; cdr3_aa: CASSLDLEGRANEKLFF
j_call: TRBJ2-7; d_call: TRBD2; v_call: TRBV7-2; clone_size: NA; cdr3_nt: TGTGCCAGCAGCTTAAGGGCTAGCGGCTCCTACGAGCAGTACTTC; cdr3_aa: CASSLRASGSYEQYF
j_call: TRBJ2-2; d_call: TRBD2; v_call: TRBV10-3; clone_size: NA; cdr3_nt: TGTGCCATCAGCGGACTAGCGGGAGCCGAAACCGGGGAGCTGTTTTTT; cdr3_aa: CAISGLAGAETGELFF
j_call: TRBJ2-5; d_call: NA; v_call: TRBV28; clone_size: once; cdr3_nt: TGTGCCAGCAGTTTTCCACTGCAACGGGAGACCCAGTACTTC; cdr3_aa: CASSFPLQRETQYF
j_call: TRBJ2-7; d_call: NA; v_call: TRBV28; clone_size: once; cdr3_nt: TGTGCCAGTTGGTCGGGGACTGTCAGCTACGAGCAGTACTTC; cdr3_aa: CASWSGTVSYEQYF
j_call: TRBJ2-7; d_call: TRBD2; v_call: TRBV19; clone_size: NA; cdr3_nt: TGTGCCAGTAGTAGGGGACTACGAACTTACGAGCAGTACTTC; cdr3_aa: CASSRGLRTYEQYF
j_call: TRBJ2-5; d_call: TRBD2; v_call: TRBV5-1; clone_size: few; cdr3_nt: TGCGCCAGCAGCTTGTCCGGCCGCCAGAGCGGGAGGCAGCCAGAGACCCAGTACTTC; cdr3_aa: CASSLSGRQSGRQPETQYF
j_call: TRBJ1-1; d_call: TRBD1; v_call: TRBV6-5; clone_size: few; cdr3_nt: TGTGCCAGCAGCGTAACAGGGGCGAACACTGAAGCTTTCTTT; cdr3_aa: CASSVTGANTEAFF
j_call: TRBJ2-1; d_call: TRBD2; v_call: TRBV5-1; clone_size: NA; cdr3_nt: TGCGCCAGCAGCTTAAGCGGGAGCCCCGACAATGAGCAGTTCTTC; cdr3_aa: CASSLSGSPDNEQFF
j_call: TRBJ2-7; d_call: NA; v_call: TRBV19; clone_size: NA; cdr3_nt: TGTGCCAGTAGTATCTCCCGCGGTTCAAACTACGAGCAGTACTTC; cdr3_aa: CASSISRGSNYEQYF
j_call: TRBJ2-7; d_call: TRBD2; v_call: TRBV6-6; clone_size: few; cdr3_nt: TGTGCCAGTAAGACTAGCGACGAGCAGTACTTC; cdr3_aa: CASKTSDEQYF
j_call: TRBJ2-1; d_call: NA; v_call: TRBV29-1; clone_size: NA; cdr3_nt: TGCAGCGTTGGGTTTGGGGCTACCGATGAGCAGTTCTTC; cdr3_aa: CSVGFGATDEQFF
j_call: TRBJ2-5; d_call: NA; v_call: TRBV4-3; clone_size: NA; cdr3_nt: TGCGCCAGCAGCCAGGGCAGGGCCTCGTCGAGGGAGACCCAGTACTTC; cdr3_aa: CASSQGRASSRETQYF
j_call: TRBJ1-1; d_call: TRBD1; v_call: TRBV2; clone_size: NA; cdr3_nt: TGTGCCAGCACGACAGGGGGATCTGAAGCTTTCTTT; cdr3_aa: CASTTGGSEAFF
j_call: TRBJ2-1; d_call: NA; v_call: TRBV6-5; clone_size: NA; cdr3_nt: TGTGCCAGCAGTTACCAGGACAGATTGGGTTGGGAGCAGTTCTTC; cdr3_aa: CASSYQDRLGWEQFF
j_call: TRBJ2-7; d_call: NA; v_call: TRBV18; clone_size: once; cdr3_nt: TGTGCCAGCTCACCCCTGGACTACGAGCAGTACTTC; cdr3_aa: CASSPLDYEQYF
j_call: TRBJ2-1; d_call: TRBD2; v_call: TRBV5-5; clone_size: NA; cdr3_nt: TGTGCCAGCAGCCAGACTAGCGGGACTTCTGGTGAGCAGTTCTTC; cdr3_aa: CASSQTSGTSGEQFF
j_call: TRBJ2-2; d_call: NA; v_call: TRBV11-2; clone_size: NA; cdr3_nt: TGTGCCAGCAGCTTAGATTTGGGGAGCTTCGGGGAGCTGTTTTTT; cdr3_aa: CASSLDLGSFGELFF
j_call: TRBJ1-2; d_call: NA; v_call: TRBV18; clone_size: NA; cdr3_nt: TGTGCCAGCTCACAAATCGACGGAGGCAACTATGGCTACACCTTC; cdr3_aa: CASSQIDGGNYGYTF
j_call: TRBJ2-1; d_call: TRBD2; v_call: TRBV19; clone_size: NA; cdr3_nt: TGTGCCAGTAGTATCCGAGCTAGCGGGATCCCAAATGAGCAGTTCTTC; cdr3_aa: CASSIRASGIPNEQFF
j_call: TRBJ2-5; d_call: NA; v_call: TRBV6-1; clone_size: NA; cdr3_nt: TGTGCCAGCAGTGAAGTCGTCGCAGCAGGGCTGGGGGGGACCCAGTACTTC; cdr3_aa: CASSEVVAAGLGGTQYF
j_call: TRBJ1-1; d_call: NA; v_call: TRBV9; clone_size: NA; cdr3_nt: TGTGCCAGCAGCCGTTTGAGGAACACTGAAGCTTTCTTT; cdr3_aa: CASSRLRNTEAFF
j_call: TRBJ1-1; d_call: NA; v_call: TRBV23-1; clone_size: NA; cdr3_nt: TGCGCCAGCAGTCAATCGGGGGGTGAAGCTTTCTTT; cdr3_aa: CASSQSGGEAFF
j_call: TRBJ2-7; d_call: NA; v_call: TRBV9; clone_size: NA; cdr3_nt: TGTGCCAGCAGCGCGACTGGAAACTCCTACGAGCAGTACTTC; cdr3_aa: CASSATGNSYEQYF
j_call: TRBJ1-2; d_call: TRBD1; v_call: TRBV27; clone_size: NA; cdr3_nt: TGTGCCAGCAGCAAGAGGGGGCTCTATGGCTACACCTTC; cdr3_aa: CASSKRGLYGYTF
j_call: TRBJ1-6; d_call: NA; v_call: TRBV30; clone_size: NA; cdr3_nt: TGTGCCTGCAGGAAAACTGGGAATTCACCCCTCCACTTT; cdr3_aa: CACRKTGNSPLHF
j_call: TRBJ2-1; d_call: NA; v_call: TRBV7-2; clone_size: NA; cdr3_nt: TGTGCCAGCAGCTTAGTGGGGGGAGCAAATGAGCAGTTCTTC; cdr3_aa: CASSLVGGANEQFF
j_call: TRBJ1-5; d_call: TRBD1; v_call: TRBV6-1; clone_size: few; cdr3_nt: TGTGCCAGCAGTGAAAGGGACAGGGCCTCCTTGGGGCAGCCCCAGCATTTT; cdr3_aa: CASSERDRASLGQPQHF
j_call: TRBJ1-1; d_call: NA; v_call: TRBV6-1; clone_size: NA; cdr3_nt: TGTGCCAGCAGTGCCCAGTACACTGAAGCTTTCTTT; cdr3_aa: CASSAQYTEAFF